Below, 29 T cell receptor beta chains from the same sample are listed, as sequenced in a study of T cells in Graves' hyperthyroidism and ophthalmopathy. The TCR beta CDR3 regions underwent amplification using RNA transcripts as the source. Initially, a first-round RT-PCR of the TCR CDR3 employed the HTBI primer set. TCRdb ran MiXCR on the multiplex PCR reads and lists one entry per CDR3 protein. The profile covers about 410,000 distinct CDR3 sequences, with about 15% appearing a single time and 13% taken by the ten largest. Sequencing was performed on blood. These receptors were taken from a man younger than 30 with Graves' ophthalmopathy.

This clonotype was picked up a small number of times. The chain combines TRBV19 with TRBJ1-5; 8 bases align to TRBD1. In germline, CDR1 is LNHDA, CDR2 SQIVND (reference sequence). With V trimmed by 3 bases and J by 7 bases, 5 bases remained unmatched. The CDR3 totals 14 residues. The CDR3 bases are TGTGCCAGTAGTATCGACAGGGGTCTCCAGCCCCAGCATTTT. Protein product: CASSIDRGLQPQHF.

A note on this clonotype: A much larger clone differs from this one at a single base, so this may be a read error. The CDR3 bases are TGTGCCAGCAGTCCCGGGACAGGGGCGGCCGGGGAGCTGTTTTTT. Its protein product is CASSPGTGAAGELFF. The V gene is TRBV27, the J gene TRBJ2-2; 10 nucleotides line up with TRBD1. The J segment lost 6 bases and the V segment lost 5 bases, leaving 6 bases of the junction unmatched. The CDR3 spans 15 residues. Germline V gene data show CDR1 as MNHEY and CDR2 as SMNVEV (reference sequence).

The table lists this clonotype with many counts. The V gene is TRBV10-3, the J gene TRBJ1-2, with D unresolved. Trimming stripped 3 bases from V and 6 bases from J, with 11 bases between. Per the germline V gene, CDR1 is ENHRY and CDR2 is SYGVKD. The CDR3 has 13 residues. The CDR3 here is CAISDFGVNGYTF. The CDR3 DNA reads as TGTGCCATCAGTGACTTCGGGGTAAATGGCTACACCTTC.

In its sample, this clonotype was seen a few times. The chain joins TRBV12-3 or TRBV12-4 to TRBJ1-4; TRBD1 is a possible D gene (5 bases). The CDR3 has 12 residues. V was clipped by 5 bases and J by 7 bases, with 8 bases between them. This chain's CDR3 is CASSTTGEKLFF. CDR3 DNA: TGTGCCAGCAGTACAACAGGTGAAAAACTGTTTTTT.

This clonotype was detected many times. This rearrangement joins TRBV20-1 to TRBJ2-7; D unresolved. From germline, CDR1 is DFQATT and CDR2 SNEGSKA (reference sequence). V shed 4 bases and J shed 2 bases, with 9 bases lying between them. This CDR3 contains 12 residues. In nucleotides, the CDR3 is TGCAGTGCTACCAAAAGACCCTACGAGCAGTACTTC. It translates to CSATKRPYEQYF.

This clonotype was seen ten or more times. This rearrangement joins TRBV27 to TRBJ1-1, with D perhaps matching TRBD1 (5 bases). V was cut by 3 bases and J by 2 bases, with 13 bases left in between. Germline assignment: CDR1 MNHEY and CDR2 SMNVEV (reference sequence). The CDR3 runs to 15 residues. CDR3 in DNA: TGTGCCAGCAGTTTGTTCAATACAGGAAACACTGAAGCTTTCTTT. Translating it yields CASSLFNTGNTEAFF.

CDR3 region: CASVTEGGVFPYEQYF. The CDR3, as DNA: TGTGCCAGCGTCACGGAAGGGGGCGTCTTTCCATACGAGCAGTACTTC. V and J are TRBV14 and TRBJ2-7, with 7 bases fitting TRBD1. In germline, CDR1 is SGHDN, CDR2 FVKESK. V was pared by 8 bases and J by 4 bases, with 17 bases of the junction left unmatched. This CDR3 is 16 amino acids long.

In its sample, this clonotype was seen many times. The chain joins TRBV30 to TRBJ2-7; the D gene is possibly TRBD1 (6 bases). The V gene lost 8 bases and the J gene lost 3 bases, with 11 bases spanning the gap. CDR3 length: 11 amino acids. Germline V gives CDR1 GTSNPN, CDR2 SVGIG (reference sequence). Here the CDR3 DNA reads TGTGCCGGGGACAAATTCTACGAGCAGTACTTC. Its protein product is CAGDKFYEQYF.

Ten or more counts support this clonotype. CDR3 amino acids: CASSRINLPDTQYF. The CDR3 DNA follows: TGTGCCAGCAGCCGCATCAATCTCCCGGATACGCAGTATTTT. The genes are TRBV5-6 and TRBJ2-3; D uncertain. V was trimmed by 4 bases and J by 6 bases, leaving 15 bases between them. Germline V gene lookup returns CDR1 SGHDT and CDR2 YYEEEE. CDR3 length: 14 amino acids.

This clonotype was observed at least ten times. The V gene is TRBV3-1, the J gene TRBJ2-3; 7 bases align to TRBD1. The CDR3 has 14 residues. V dropped 5 bases and J dropped 2; count of bases not matched to a gene: 4. The germline V gene encodes CDR1 LGHDT and CDR2 YNNKEL (reference sequence). CDR3 sequence reads: CASSADRTTDTQYF. As DNA, the CDR3 is TGTGCCAGCAGCGCGGACAGGACCACAGATACGCAGTATTTT.

The chain recombines TRBV27 with TRBJ2-3, with TRBD2 matching 13 bases. The V segment lost 5 bases and the J segment 6 bases; nucleotides outside the gene matches: 8. Germline CDR1 MNHEY, CDR2 SMNVEV (reference sequence). The CDR3 extends over 16 amino acids. The CDR3 region has the DNA TGTGCCAGCAGTACCCGGACTAGCGGGAGTGGTGATACGCAGTATTTT. It codes for CASSTRTSGSGDTQYF.

Many counts were recorded for this clonotype. The chain carries TRBV5-1 and TRBJ1-4; 8 nucleotides match TRBD1. In germline, CDR1 is SGHRS, CDR2 YFSETQ. This CDR3 is 16 amino acids long. After removal of 4 bases from V and 7 bases from J, the junction contained 12 bases not matched to a gene. The CDR3 region is CASSPGLSGGTEKLFF. The CDR3 DNA sequence: TGCGCCAGCAGCCCCGGACTATCAGGGGGCACTGAAAAACTGTTTTTT.

This clonotype has a count of ten or more. The chain combines TRBV6-1 with TRBJ2-1; TRBD2 aligns across 7 bases. The CDR3 has 15 residues. Germline CDR1 is MNHNS and CDR2 is SASEGT. V dropped 7 bases and J dropped 0; count of bases not matched to a gene: 6. This CDR3 reads CASTQRGDSYNEQFF. In nucleotides, the CDR3 is TGTGCCAGCACCCAACGGGGGGACTCCTACAATGAGCAGTTCTTC.

V is TRBV6-8 and J is TRBJ2-7; a weak D match, TRBD2 (6 bases). The CDR3 length is 13 residues. Trimming cost V 2 bases and J 3 bases, with 8 bases left between them. CDR1 MNHGY and CDR2 SAAAGT come from the germline V gene. The CDR3 loop is CASSYGDFYEQYF. Written as DNA, the CDR3 is TGTGCCAGCAGTTACGGGGACTTCTACGAGCAGTACTTC.

This clonotype occurred many times. This chain connects TRBV6-1 to TRBJ1-5, with D uncertain. The V end lost 8 bases, the J end lost 3 bases, and 17 bases lay between the germline ends. Looked up from germline, CDR1 is MNHNS and CDR2 is SASEGT. The CDR3 consists of 15 residues. CDR3 region: CASESPLTDNQPQHF. Written as DNA, the CDR3 is TGTGCCAGCGAGTCCCCTCTAACGGACAATCAGCCCCAGCATTTT.

CDR3 DNA sequence: TGCAGCGTCGCCCAACAGGGCTCGGGCTACAATGAGCAGTTCTTC. The encoded protein is CSVAQQGSGYNEQFF. V usage is TRBV29-1 and J usage is TRBJ2-1; D perhaps matches TRBD1 (6 bases). CDR1 and CDR2 from the germline V gene are SQVTM and ANQGSEA. CDR3 length equals 15 residues. Trimming removed 6 bases from V and 3 bases from J, with 18 bases in between.

This clonotype was seen a handful of times. The chain couples TRBV6-4 to TRBJ1-6, with no clear D. CDR1 is MRHNA, CDR2 SNTAGT, per germline. The CDR3 is made up of 13 amino acids. V was pared by 2 bases and J by 10 bases, with 9 bases between. In DNA form, the CDR3 reads TGTGCCAGCAGTGACCGGGAGGGATCACCCCTCCACTTT. Amino acid sequence: CASSDREGSPLHF.

Many counts were recorded for this clonotype. J is TRBJ2-1 and V is TRBV18, with D maybe TRBD1 (5 bases). Trimming stripped 0 bases from V and 2 bases from J, with 8 bases between. This CDR3 spans 15 amino acids. The germline V gene encodes CDR1 KGHSH and CDR2 LQKENI. This chain's CDR3 is CASSPPGDPYNEQFF. CDR3 in DNA: TGTGCCAGCTCACCACCAGGGGATCCCTACAATGAGCAGTTCTTC.

This chain joins TRBV18 and TRBJ1-1, with D unresolved. Looked up from germline, CDR1 is KGHSH and CDR2 is LQKENI. This CDR3 contains 12 residues. Trimming removed 10 bases from V and 10 bases from J, with 19 bases in between. The CDR3 here is CATSTMGSVAFF. CDR3 DNA sequence: TGTGCCACCTCCACAATGGGGTCGGTAGCTTTCTTT.

This clonotype was counted many times. The chain is built from TRBV11-2 and TRBJ2-5; D could derive from TRBD1 or TRBD2 (7 bases each). The CDR3 sequence is 16 residues long. Trimming stripped 5 bases from V and 4 bases from J, with 20 bases between. Germline V CDR1 and CDR2: SGHAT, FQNNGV. CDR3 loop: CASSPPRTGGGETQYF. The CDR3, as DNA: TGTGCCAGCAGCCCCCCCCGGACAGGCGGGGGAGAGACCCAGTACTTC.

The chain is built from TRBV20-1 and TRBJ1-4, with TRBD1 matching 7 bases. Per the germline V gene, CDR1 is DFQATT and CDR2 is SNEGSKA (reference sequence). The CDR3 runs to 12 residues. CDR3 DNA: TGCAGAATAACAGGGGCCCATGAAAAACTGTTTTTT. It yields the protein CRITGAHEKLFF.

The chain has TRBV5-1 and TRBJ2-5; TRBD1 agrees at 8 bases. J was trimmed by 5 bases and V by 0 bases; bases with no gene match: 3. This CDR3 comprises 14 residues. CDR1 and CDR2 from the germline V gene are SGHRS and YFSETQ. CDR3 bases: TGCGCCAGCAGCTTGGGGACAGGGATCGAGACCCAGTACTTC. It translates to CASSLGTGIETQYF.

Ten or more counts support this clonotype. This chain connects TRBV18 to TRBJ1-5; D uncertain. V was trimmed by 3 bases and J by 6 bases, leaving 15 bases between them. The CDR3 is 15 amino acids. Germline values: CDR1 KGHSH, CDR2 LQKENI. CDR3 loop: CASSPSLSSGQPQHF. CDR3 nucleotide sequence: TGTGCCAGCTCACCTTCTCTCAGCTCGGGTCAGCCCCAGCATTTT. Based on the CDR3 plus reference TRBV18 and TRBJ1-5, the full variable domain is NAGVMQNPRHLVRRRGQEARLRCSPMKGHSHVYWYRQLPEEGLKFMVYLQKENIIDESGMPKERFSAEFPKEGPSILRIQQVVRGDSAAYFCASSPSLSSGQPQHFGDGTRLSIL.

This clonotype was counted at least ten times. The rearrangement uses TRBV7-9 and TRBJ2-7; a possible D gene is TRBD1 (6 bases). The germline gives CDR1 SEHNR, CDR2 FQNEAQ (reference sequence). CDR3 length equals 14 residues. Trimming removed 5 bases from V and 0 bases from J, with 11 bases in between. CDR3 in DNA: TGTGCCAGCAGCCCACAGGGAAGCTCCTACGAGCAGTACTTC. It is translated as CASSPQGSSYEQYF. Full variable domain (missing parts from reference TRBV7-9 and TRBJ2-7): DTGVSQNPRHKITKRGQNVTFRCDPISEHNRLYWYRQTLGQGPEFLTYFQNEAQLEKSRLLSDRFSAERPKGSFSTLEIQRTEQGDSAMYLCASSPQGSSYEQYFGPGTRLTVT.

The rearrangement links TRBV9 to TRBJ2-3, with a tentative D call TRBD2 (7 bases). This CDR3 is built from 18 residues. The V and J ends lost 3 bases and 3 bases respectively, with 23 bases between them. Per the germline V gene, CDR1 is SGDLS and CDR2 is YYNGEE. The CDR3 DNA sequence: TGTGCCAGCAGCGCCTATCCAGGCGGGGGCGCGGGTACAGATACGCAGTATTTT. It encodes CASSAYPGGGAGTDTQYF.

CDR3 residues: CASSFRSTVTDTQYF. CDR3 bases: TGTGCCAGCAGCTTTAGGAGCACTGTGACAGATACGCAGTATTTT. This rearrangement joins TRBV11-1 to TRBJ2-3; D remains ambiguous. The CDR3 consists of 15 residues. V was shortened by 3 bases and J by 3 bases, with 13 bases between the two germline ends. In germline, CDR1 is SGHAT, CDR2 FQDESV (reference sequence).

This clonotype was seen ten or more times. The chain carries TRBV5-1 and TRBJ2-7; 9 bases are shared with TRBD1. CDR1 is SGHRS, CDR2 YFSETQ, per germline. Trimming at V came to 4 bases and at J to 6 bases, leaving 5 bases not matched to a gene. CDR3 length: 13 residues. The CDR3 DNA follows: TGCGCCAGCAGCCGGGACAGGGCGTTCGAGCAGTACTTC. Translation gives CASSRDRAFEQYF.

Ten or more counts support this clonotype. The genes are TRBV12-3 or TRBV12-4 and TRBJ2-7; possible D gene TRBD2, 5 bases. The CDR3 contains 11 residues. Trimming took off 8 bases at V and 2 bases at J, with 7 bases between the two ends. The CDR3 reads CASGSPYEQYF. The CDR3 region has the DNA TGTGCCAGCGGGAGCCCCTACGAGCAGTACTTC.

This clonotype was counted many times. J is TRBJ2-7 and V is TRBV6-7; either TRBD1 or TRBD2 may supply D (5 bases each). TRBV6-7 is designated an ORF whose function remains uncertain. The CDR3 spans 15 residues. The V end lost 2 bases, the J end lost 5 bases, and 16 bases lay between the germline ends. CDR3 nucleotides: TGTGCCAGCAGTTACCAACGGGGCCGGAGGAACGAGCAGTACTTC. Encoded protein: CASSYQRGRRNEQYF.